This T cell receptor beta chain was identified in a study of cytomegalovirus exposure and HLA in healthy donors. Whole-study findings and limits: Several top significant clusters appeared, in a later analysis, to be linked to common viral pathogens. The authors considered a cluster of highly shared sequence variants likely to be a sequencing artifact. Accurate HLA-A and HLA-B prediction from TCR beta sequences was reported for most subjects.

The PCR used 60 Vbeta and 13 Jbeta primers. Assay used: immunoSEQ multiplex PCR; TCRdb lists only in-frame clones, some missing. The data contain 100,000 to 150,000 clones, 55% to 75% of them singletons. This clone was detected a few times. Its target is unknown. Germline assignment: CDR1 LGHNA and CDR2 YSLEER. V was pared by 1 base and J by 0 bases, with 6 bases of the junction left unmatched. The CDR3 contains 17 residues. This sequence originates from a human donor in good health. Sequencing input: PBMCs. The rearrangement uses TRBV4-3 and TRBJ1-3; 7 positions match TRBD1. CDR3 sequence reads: CASSQVSTGSSGNTIYF. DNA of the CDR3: TGCGCCAGCAGCCAAGTTTCGACAGGGAGCTCTGGAAACACCATATATTTT.